This T cell receptor beta chain was obtained from a study of CD8+ T cells in alopecia areata. Study in general: It was oral tofacitinib, at 5 to 10 mg twice daily, that treated patients received. Tofacitinib therapy took 6 to 18 months; 6 months off drug came after. Study findings and constraints: Possibly because of HLA-related factors, TCR sharing was less clear across patients than in mice.

From alopecia areata patients, lesional scalp punch biopsies and peripheral blood were collected. CDR1 and CDR2 from the germline V gene are SGDLS and YYNGEE. This CDR3 has 15 residues. Trimming removed 6 bases from V and 5 bases from J; junction bases left unmatched: 9. RNA, once extracted, was reverse transcribed into cDNA for use as the sequencing template. Sequencing used immunoSEQ multiplex PCR; TCRdb keeps in-frame clones, though not all of them. The sample has some 51,000 clones; 90% to 97% are singletons. As for this clone: The antigen remains unidentified.

Material: CD8+ T cells sorted from blood, obtained at week 0. The rearrangement links TRBV9 to TRBJ2-1; 9 positions match TRBD2. This TCR derives from a human donor with alopecia areata. CDR3 region: CASTPSSGGNNEQFF. CDR3 coding DNA: TGTGCCAGCACTCCCTCCAGCGGGGGGAACAATGAGCAGTTCTTC.